Listed below are T cell receptor beta chains from one sample, sequenced in a study of OX40 agonist ivuxolimab in advanced cancers. Measured with immunoSEQ multiplex PCR; TCRdb has only the in-frame clones, and not every one. The top ten hold over 1.5% of the sample, which has tens of thousands of clones, about 81% seen once. The sequences come from CD4+ or CD8+ T cells sorted from blood, collected in a trial of the OX40 agonist ivuxolimab. These receptor sequences come from an adult with an advanced solid tumor such as melanoma, head and neck, liver or kidney cancer. Both conserved end residues are part of each CDR3. A D gene is named only where the DNA matches it firmly. Some rows mark clone size as missing; the rest say once, few, many or name a class of expanded clone.

TRBV7-2,NA,NA,TRBJ2-7,CASSPQASDAYEQYF,TGTGCCAGCAGCCCCCAGGCGTCGGACGCCTACGAGCAGTACTTC
TRBV5-8,NA,TRBD2,TRBJ2-1,CASTITRTSGGYNEQFF,TGTGCCAGCACCATAACCCGGACTAGCGGGGGCTACAATGAGCAGTTCTTC
TRBV6-5,NA,NA,TRBJ2-1,CATFRDSTYNEQFF,TGTGCCACCTTCCGGGACTCAACCTACAATGAGCAGTTCTTC
TRBV19,NA,NA,TRBJ2-2,CASSLDWLNTGELFF,TGTGCCAGTAGTCTAGACTGGTTGAACACCGGGGAGCTGTTTTTT
TRBV4-1,NA,NA,TRBJ2-3,CASSATRRGDTQYF,TGCGCCAGCAGCGCGACCCGGAGGGGAGATACGCAGTATTTT
TRBV6-5,NA,TRBD1,TRBJ1-2,CASSRDRAEDGYTF,TGTGCCAGCAGCCGAGACAGGGCGGAAGATGGCTACACCTTC
TRBV18,NA,NA,TRBJ1-1,CASSLRTAEAFF,TGTGCCAGCTCACTCAGGACGGCTGAAGCTTTCTTT
TRBV28,NA,TRBD2,TRBJ2-5,CASSLIFGGGQETQYF,TGTGCCAGCAGTTTAATCTTCGGGGGAGGGCAAGAGACCCAGTACTTC
TRBV29-1,NA,TRBD2,TRBJ2-2,CSGPGEPGGTGELFF,TGCAGCGGCCCTGGGGAGCCGGGGGGCACCGGGGAGCTGTTTTTT
TRBV19,NA,TRBD1,TRBJ1-5,CASRVYLDRDNSNQPQHF,TGTGCCAGTAGGGTATACCTTGACAGGGATAATAGCAATCAGCCCCAGCATTTT
TRBV5-4,NA,TRBD1,TRBJ2-2,CASSLGGAGGALSGELFF,TGTGCCAGCAGCTTGGGAGGGGCAGGGGGCGCTTTATCCGGGGAGCTGTTTTTT
TRBV5-1,NA,NA,TRBJ1-1,CASSLGVRETEAFF,TGCGCCAGCAGCTTGGGAGTGAGAGAGACCGAAGCTTTCTTT
TRBV7-2,NA,NA,TRBJ2-7,CASSLADYEQYF,TGTGCCAGCAGCTTAGCAGACTACGAGCAGTACTTC
TRBV6-1,few,TRBD1,TRBJ2-7,CASTRDREAYEQYF,TGTGCCAGCACCCGGGACAGGGAAGCCTACGAGCAGTACTTC
TRBV11-1,NA,TRBD2,TRBJ2-1,CASSLQAGRAYNEQFF,TGTGCCAGCAGCTTACAAGCGGGGCGAGCCTACAATGAGCAGTTCTTC
TRBV19,NA,TRBD1,TRBJ1-1,CASDRGQGNTEAFF,TGTGCCAGCGACAGGGGGCAGGGGAACACTGAAGCTTTCTTT
TRBV2,NA,NA,TRBJ2-1,CASSDQAYNEQFF,TGTGCCAGCAGTGATCAGGCCTACAATGAGCAGTTCTTC
TRBV21-1,once,NA,TRBJ1-1,CASSRKSPNTEAFF,TGTGCCAGCAGCAGGAAAAGCCCGAACACTGAAGCTTTCTTT
TRBV30,NA,NA,TRBJ2-7,CAWSPARGYEQYF,TGTGCCTGGAGCCCAGCCCGGGGGTACGAGCAGTACTTC
TRBV30,NA,NA,TRBJ1-5,CASSRGANNQPQHF,TGTGCCAGTAGTAGGGGCGCAAACAATCAGCCCCAGCATTTT
TRBV5-4,NA,NA,TRBJ2-7,CASSLGGEGEQYF,TGTGCCAGCAGCTTGGGGGGGGAAGGCGAGCAGTACTTC
TRBV5-4,NA,TRBD2,TRBJ2-3,CASPGLAGGRSTDTQYF,TGTGCCAGCCCGGGACTAGCGGGAGGTCGTAGCACAGATACGCAGTATTTT
TRBV13,NA,NA,TRBJ1-4,CASSSRGGANEKLFF,TGTGCCAGCAGCTCACGAGGAGGGGCTAATGAAAAACTGTTTTTT
TRBV7-2,NA,TRBD1,TRBJ2-5,CASSSYHLRQGAGQETQYF,TGTGCCAGCAGCTCCTACCACCTACGACAGGGGGCTGGGCAAGAGACCCAGTACTTC